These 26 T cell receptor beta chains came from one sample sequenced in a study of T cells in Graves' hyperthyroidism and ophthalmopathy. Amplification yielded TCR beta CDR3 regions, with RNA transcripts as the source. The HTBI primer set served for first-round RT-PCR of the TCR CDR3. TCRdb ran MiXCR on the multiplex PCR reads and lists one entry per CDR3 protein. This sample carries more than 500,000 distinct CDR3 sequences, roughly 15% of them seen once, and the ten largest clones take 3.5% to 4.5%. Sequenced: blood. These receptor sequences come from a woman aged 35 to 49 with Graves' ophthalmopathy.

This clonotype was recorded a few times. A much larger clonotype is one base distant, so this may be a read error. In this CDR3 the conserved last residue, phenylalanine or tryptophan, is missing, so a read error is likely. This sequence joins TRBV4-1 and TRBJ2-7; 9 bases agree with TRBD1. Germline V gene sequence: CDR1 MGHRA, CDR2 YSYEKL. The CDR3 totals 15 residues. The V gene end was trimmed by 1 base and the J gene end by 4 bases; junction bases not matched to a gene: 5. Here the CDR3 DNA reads TGCGCCAGCAGCCAAGGTGCACAGGGGGCTTACGAGCAGTACCTC. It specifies CASSQGAQGAYEQYL.

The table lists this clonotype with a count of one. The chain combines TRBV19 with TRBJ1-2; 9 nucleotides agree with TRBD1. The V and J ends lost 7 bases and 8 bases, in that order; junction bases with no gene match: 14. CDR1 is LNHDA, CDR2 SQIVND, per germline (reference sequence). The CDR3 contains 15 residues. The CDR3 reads CASTLRTGALRGYTF. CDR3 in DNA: TGTGCCAGTACCCTCCGGACAGGGGCCTTAAGAGGCTACACCTTC.

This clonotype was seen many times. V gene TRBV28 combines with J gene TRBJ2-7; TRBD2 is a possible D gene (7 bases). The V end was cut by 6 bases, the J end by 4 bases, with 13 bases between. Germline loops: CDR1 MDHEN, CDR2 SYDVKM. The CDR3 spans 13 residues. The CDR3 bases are TGTGCCAGCAGCTGGGGGGGCAGGTACGAGCAGTACTTC. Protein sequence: CASSWGGRYEQYF. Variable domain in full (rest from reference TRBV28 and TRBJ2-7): DVKVTQSSRYLVKRTGEKVFLECVQDMDHENMFWYRQDPGLGLRLIYFSYDVKMKEKGDIPEGYSVSREKKERFSLILESASTNQTSMYLCASSWGGRYEQYFGPGTRLTVT.

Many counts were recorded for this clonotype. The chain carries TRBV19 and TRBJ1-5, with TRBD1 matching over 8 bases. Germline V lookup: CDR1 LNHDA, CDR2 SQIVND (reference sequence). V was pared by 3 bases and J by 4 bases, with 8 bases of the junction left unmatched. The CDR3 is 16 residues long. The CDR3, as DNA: TGTGCCAGTAGTATGACGAGGACAGGGATTAATCAGCCCCAGCATTTT. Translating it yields CASSMTRTGINQPQHF.

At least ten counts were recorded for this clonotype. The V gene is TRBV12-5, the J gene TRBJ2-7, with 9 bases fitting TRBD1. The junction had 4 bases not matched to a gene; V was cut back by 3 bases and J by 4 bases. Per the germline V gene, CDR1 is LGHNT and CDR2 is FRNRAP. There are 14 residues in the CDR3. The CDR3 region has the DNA TGTGCTAGTGGTTTCGCGACAGGGGGATACGAGCAGTACTTC. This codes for CASGFATGGYEQYF.

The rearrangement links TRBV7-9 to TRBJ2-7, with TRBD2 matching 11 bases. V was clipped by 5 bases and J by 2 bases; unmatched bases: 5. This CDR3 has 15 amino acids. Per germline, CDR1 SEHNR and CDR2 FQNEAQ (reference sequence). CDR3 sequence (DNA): TGTGCCAGCAGCGGGATGACTAGCGGGACCTACGAGCAGTACTTC. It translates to CASSGMTSGTYEQYF.

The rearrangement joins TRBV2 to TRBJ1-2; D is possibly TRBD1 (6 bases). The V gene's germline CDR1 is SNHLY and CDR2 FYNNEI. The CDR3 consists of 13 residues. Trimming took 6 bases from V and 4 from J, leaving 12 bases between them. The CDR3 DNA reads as TGTGCCAGCAGGAGGGGGGAGATCTATGGCTACACCTTC. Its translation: CASRRGEIYGYTF.

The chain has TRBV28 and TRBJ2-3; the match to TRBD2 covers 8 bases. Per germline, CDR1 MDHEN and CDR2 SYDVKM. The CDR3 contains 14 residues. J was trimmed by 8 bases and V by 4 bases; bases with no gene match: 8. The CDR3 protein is CASSSPGGDATQYF. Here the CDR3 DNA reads TGTGCCAGCAGTTCCCCGGGGGGGGACGCTACGCAGTATTTT.

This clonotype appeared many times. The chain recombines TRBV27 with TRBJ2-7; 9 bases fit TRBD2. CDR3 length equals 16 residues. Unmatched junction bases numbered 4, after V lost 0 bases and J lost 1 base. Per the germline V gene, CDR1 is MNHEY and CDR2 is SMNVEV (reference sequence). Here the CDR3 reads CASSLSSGSFSYEQYF. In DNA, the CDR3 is TGTGCCAGCAGTTTATCTAGCGGGAGCTTTTCCTACGAGCAGTACTTC.

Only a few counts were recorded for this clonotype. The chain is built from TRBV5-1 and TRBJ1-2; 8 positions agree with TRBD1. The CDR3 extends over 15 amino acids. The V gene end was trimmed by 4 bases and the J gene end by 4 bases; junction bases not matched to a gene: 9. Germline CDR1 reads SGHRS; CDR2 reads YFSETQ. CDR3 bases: TGCGCCAGCAGCCAACTGACCGGGACAGGCTATGGCTACACCTTC. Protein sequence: CASSQLTGTGYGYTF.

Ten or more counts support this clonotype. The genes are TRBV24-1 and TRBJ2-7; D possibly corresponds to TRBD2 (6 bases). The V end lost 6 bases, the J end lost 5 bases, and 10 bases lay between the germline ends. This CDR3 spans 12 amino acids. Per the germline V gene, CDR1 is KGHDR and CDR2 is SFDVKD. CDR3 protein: CATSRGEDEQYF. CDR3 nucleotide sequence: TGTGCCACCAGTAGAGGGGAGGACGAGCAGTACTTC.

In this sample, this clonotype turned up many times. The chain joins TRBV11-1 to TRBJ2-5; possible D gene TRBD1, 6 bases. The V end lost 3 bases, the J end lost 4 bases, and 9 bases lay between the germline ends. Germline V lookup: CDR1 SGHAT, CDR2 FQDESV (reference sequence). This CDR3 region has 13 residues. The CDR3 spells CASSFRGRETQYF. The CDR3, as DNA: TGTGCCAGCAGCTTCAGGGGTCGAGAGACCCAGTACTTC.

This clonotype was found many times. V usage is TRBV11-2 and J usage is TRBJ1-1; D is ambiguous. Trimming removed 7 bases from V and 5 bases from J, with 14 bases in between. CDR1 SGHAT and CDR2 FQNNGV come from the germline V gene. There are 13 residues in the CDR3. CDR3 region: CASMVFSGTEAFF. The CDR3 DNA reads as TGTGCCAGCATGGTTTTTAGTGGGACTGAAGCTTTCTTT. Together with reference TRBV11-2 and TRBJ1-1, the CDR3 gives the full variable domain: EAGVAQSPRYKIIEKRQSVAFWCNPISGHATLYWYQQILGQGPKLLIQFQNNGVVDDSQLPKDRFSAERLKGVDSTLKIQPAKLEDSAVYLCASMVFSGTEAFFGQGTRLTVV.

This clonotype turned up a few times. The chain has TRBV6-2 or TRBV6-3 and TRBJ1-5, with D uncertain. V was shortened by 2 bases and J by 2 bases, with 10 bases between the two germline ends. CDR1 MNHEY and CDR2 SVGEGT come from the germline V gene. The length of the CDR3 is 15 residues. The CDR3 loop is CASSYRTERNQPQHF. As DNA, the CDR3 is TGTGCCAGCAGTTACAGGACGGAGCGCAATCAGCCCCAGCATTTT.

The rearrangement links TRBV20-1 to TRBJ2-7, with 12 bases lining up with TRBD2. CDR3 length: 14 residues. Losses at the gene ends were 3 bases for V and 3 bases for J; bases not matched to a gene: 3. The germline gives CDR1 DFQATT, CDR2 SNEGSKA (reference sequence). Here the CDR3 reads CSASRTSGVYEQYF. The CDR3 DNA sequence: TGCAGTGCTAGCAGGACTAGCGGGGTCTACGAGCAGTACTTC.

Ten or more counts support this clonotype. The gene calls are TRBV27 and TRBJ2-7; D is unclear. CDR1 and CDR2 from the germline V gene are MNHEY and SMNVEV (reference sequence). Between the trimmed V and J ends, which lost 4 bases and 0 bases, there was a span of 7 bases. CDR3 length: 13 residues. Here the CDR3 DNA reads TGTGCCAGCAGTTCCCAGAACTCCTACGAGCAGTACTTC. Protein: CASSSQNSYEQYF.

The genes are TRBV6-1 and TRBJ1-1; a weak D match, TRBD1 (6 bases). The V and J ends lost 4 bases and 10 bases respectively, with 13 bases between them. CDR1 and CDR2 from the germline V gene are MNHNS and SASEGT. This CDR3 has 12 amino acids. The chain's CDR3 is CASSATTGLAFF. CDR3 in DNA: TGTGCCAGCAGTGCTACGACAGGCTTAGCTTTCTTT.

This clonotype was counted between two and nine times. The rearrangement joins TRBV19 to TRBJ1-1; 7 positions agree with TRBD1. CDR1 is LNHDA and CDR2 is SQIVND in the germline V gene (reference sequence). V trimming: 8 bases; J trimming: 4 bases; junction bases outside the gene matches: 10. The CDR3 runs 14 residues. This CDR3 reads CASSQGQLFTEAFF. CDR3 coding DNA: TGTGCCAGTTCTCAGGGACAGCTTTTCACTGAAGCTTTCTTT.

This chain's CDR3 is CASSQDRGTGGKAFF. The DNA of the CDR3 is TGCGCCAGCAGCCAAGATCGGGGGACAGGAGGAAAAGCTTTCTTT. The chain carries TRBV4-1 and TRBJ1-1; 8 positions match TRBD1. CDR1 is MGHRA, CDR2 YSYEKL, per germline. CDR3 length: 15 amino acids. J was trimmed by 9 bases and V by 0 bases; bases with no gene match: 9.

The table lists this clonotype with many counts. DNA for the CDR3: TGTGCCAGCAGCTTATGGGGGGGATCCATGAACACTGAAGCTTTCTTT. Translation: CASSLWGGSMNTEAFF. This chain links TRBV11-1 with TRBJ1-1; tentatively, D is TRBD1 (5 bases). V was trimmed by 2 bases and J by 0 bases, leaving 13 bases between them. Looked up from germline, CDR1 is SGHAT and CDR2 is FQDESV (reference sequence). The CDR3 is 16 residues long.

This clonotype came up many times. The CDR3 nucleotides are TGTGCTAGTGGTTTGGATACCGACATCCCCAGCTACGAGCAGTACTTC. Its translation is CASGLDTDIPSYEQYF. The chain recombines TRBV12-5 with TRBJ2-7; the D is unclear. Looked up from germline, CDR1 is LGHNT and CDR2 is FRNRAP. The V and J ends lost 1 base and 3 bases respectively, with 16 bases between them. The CDR3 extends over 16 amino acids.

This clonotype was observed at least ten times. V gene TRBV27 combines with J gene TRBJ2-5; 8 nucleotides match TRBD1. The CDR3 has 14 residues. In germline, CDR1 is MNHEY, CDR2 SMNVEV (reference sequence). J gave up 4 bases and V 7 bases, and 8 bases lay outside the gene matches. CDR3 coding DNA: TGTGCCAGCACTCGACCGACAGGGGTAGAGACCCAGTACTTC. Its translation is CASTRPTGVETQYF.

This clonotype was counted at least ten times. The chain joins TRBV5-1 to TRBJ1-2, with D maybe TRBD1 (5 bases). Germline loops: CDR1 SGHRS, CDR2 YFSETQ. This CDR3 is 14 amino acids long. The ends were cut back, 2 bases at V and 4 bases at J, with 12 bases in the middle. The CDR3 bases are TGCGCCAGCAGCTTCGGGGGAGAGGGCTATGGCTACACCTTC. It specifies CASSFGGEGYGYTF.

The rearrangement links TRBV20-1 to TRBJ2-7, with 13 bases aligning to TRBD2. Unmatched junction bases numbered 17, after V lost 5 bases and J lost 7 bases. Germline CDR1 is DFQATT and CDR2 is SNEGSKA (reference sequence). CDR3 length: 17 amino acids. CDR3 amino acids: CSAVTSGRASFSVEQYF. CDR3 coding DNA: TGCAGTGCTGTCACTAGCGGGAGGGCCTCATTTTCGGTTGAGCAGTACTTC.

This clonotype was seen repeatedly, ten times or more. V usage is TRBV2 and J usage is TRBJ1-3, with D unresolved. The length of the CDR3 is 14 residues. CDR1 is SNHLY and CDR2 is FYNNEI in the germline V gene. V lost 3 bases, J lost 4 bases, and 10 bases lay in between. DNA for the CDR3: TGTGCCAGCAGTGAGAGAGCAGTCGGAAACACCATATATTTT. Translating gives CASSERAVGNTIYF.

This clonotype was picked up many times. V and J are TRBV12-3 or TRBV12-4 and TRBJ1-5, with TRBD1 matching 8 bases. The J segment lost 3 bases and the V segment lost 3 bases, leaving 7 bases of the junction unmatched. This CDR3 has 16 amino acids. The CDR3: CASSFQGAGNNQPQHF. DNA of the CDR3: TGTGCCAGCAGTTTTCAGGGGGCTGGGAACAATCAGCCCCAGCATTTT.